These 9 T cell receptor beta chains originate from one sample sequenced in a study of radiation and T cells in renal cell carcinoma (dated by TCRdb to the early 2020s). Receptor libraries were prepared by the immunoSEQ multiplex PCR assay. The table comes from immuneACCESS by way of TCRdb, which keeps in-frame sequences with V and J called. Part of the clones is missing from these tables; in studies checked, under half for an unresolved V gene and the rest for unknown reasons. A total of some 150,000 clones appear in this sample, less than 90% of them only once. The biggest ten clones account for about 17% of the sample. The intended sense of this specimen's time point label: blood 4 weeks post-SBRT, at nephrectomy. The treatment or condition label for this specimen denotes: 15 Gy SBRT to primary tumor, nephrectomy 4 weeks later. Specimen: blood, collected from a patient whose treatment included radiotherapy and nephrectomy. Receptors originate from a woman between 50 and 59 years old with renal cell carcinoma.

J is TRBJ2-7 and V is TRBV9; a weak D match, TRBD2 (5 bases). The CDR3 has 13 residues. CDR1 SGDLS and CDR2 YYNGEE come from the germline V gene. Trimming took off 4 bases at V and 5 bases at J, with 13 bases between the two ends. CDR3 sequence reads: CASSTAVGDEQYF. Here the CDR3 DNA reads TGTGCCAGCAGCACCGCGGTCGGGGACGAGCAGTACTTC.

This clone is a singleton in its sample. The junction and the germline gene differ at one end; a read error may be behind it. The chain is built from TRBV7-8 and TRBJ2-7; TRBD2 is a possible D gene (6 bases). Germline CDR1 reads SGHVS; CDR2 reads FQNEAQ. The CDR3 totals 15 residues. CDR3 in amino acids: CASSLSGTVEYGQYF. The CDR3 DNA is TGTGCCAGCAGCCTCTCGGGGACTGTGGAGTACGGGCAGTACTTC.

The chain couples TRBV10-1 to TRBJ2-2; D unresolved. The V gene's germline CDR1 is WNHNN and CDR2 SYGVQD (reference sequence). Trimming shortened V by 0 bases and J by 8 bases, and 7 bases separated the two germline ends. The CDR3 contains 13 residues. In DNA form, the CDR3 reads TGCGCCAGCAGTGAGTCACATATTGGGGAGCTGTTTTTT. Translation: CASSESHIGELFF.

The chain is built from TRBV5-8 and TRBJ2-7; TRBD1 matches 8 bases. The CDR3 totals 15 residues. Germline CDR1 reads SGHTS; CDR2 reads YDEGEE. Unmatched junction bases numbered 4, after V lost 1 base and J lost 1 base. Here the CDR3 reads CASSLYQGASYEQYF. CDR3 sequence (DNA): TGTGCCAGCAGCTTGTACCAGGGGGCGTCCTACGAGCAGTACTTC.

This chain connects TRBV7-9 to TRBJ2-2; tentative D call: TRBD2 (6 bases). The V and J ends lost 0 bases and 7 bases respectively, with 12 bases between them. Germline V gives CDR1 SEHNR, CDR2 FQNEAQ (reference sequence). This CDR3 region has 15 residues. CDR3: CASSLASVADGELFF. In DNA, the CDR3 is TGTGCCAGCAGCTTAGCGTCGGTAGCGGACGGGGAGCTGTTTTTT.

The chain combines TRBV2 with TRBJ1-3, with 8 bases fitting TRBD1. Germline CDR1 reads SNHLY; CDR2 reads FYNNEI. The ends lost 6 bases at V and 2 bases at J; junction bases unmatched: 12. CDR3 length: 17 amino acids. The CDR3 coding sequence is TGTGCCAGCAGCGACGGACAGGGAAGGGCGACTGGAAACACCATATATTTT. Its protein is CASSDGQGRATGNTIYF.

The genes are TRBV7-6 and TRBJ1-2; 11 bases fit TRBD1. The CDR3 is 13 amino acids. Trimming removed 3 bases from V and 8 bases from J; junction bases left unmatched: 2. Germline CDR1 SGHVS, CDR2 FNYEAQ. The CDR3: CASSFGQGAGYTF. CDR3 in DNA: TGTGCCAGCAGCTTCGGACAGGGGGCCGGCTACACCTTC.

The chain is built from TRBV28 and TRBJ1-5; D remains unclear. Germline CDR1 MDHEN, CDR2 SYDVKM. The V end was cut by 3 bases, the J end by 9 bases, with 6 bases between. CDR3 length: 11 amino acids. The CDR3, as DNA: TGTGCCAGCAGTTTCCCTGGGCCCCAGCATTTT. This encodes CASSFPGPQHF.

V is TRBV7-2 and J is TRBJ1-1, with D possibly TRBD1 on 5 matching bases. The CDR3 totals 15 residues. Germline V gene lookup returns CDR1 SGHTA and CDR2 FQGNSA. Trimming took off 4 bases at V and 7 bases at J, with 19 bases between the two ends. This CDR3 is CASSSPTESGGEAFF. In nucleotides, the CDR3 is TGTGCCAGCAGCTCCCCGACAGAGTCTGGGGGTGAAGCTTTCTTT.